This T cell receptor (beta chain) was observed in a study of blood T cells in healthy people across ages. General study findings and limits: Per-million-T-cell TCR beta diversity fell roughly linearly with age. Comparison with aged donors showed that long-lived donors had more naive CD4+ cells and higher diversity.

Then a second PCR, running roughly 6 to 11 cycles, was carried out with a sample-barcoded 5' primer and a J-beta primer mix. TCRdb re-analysed the 5' RACE reads in MiXCR, keeping a single row per CDR3 protein. The sample consists of hundreds of thousands of distinct CDR3 sequences, under 45% of them appearing once. The CDR3 sequence is 15 residues long. Germline loops: CDR1 LNHNV, CDR2 YYDKDF (reference sequence). Deletions cut 0 bases from V and 2 bases from J, with 11 bases between. This clonotype appeared many times. Its antigen is undetermined. The chain combines TRBV15 with TRBJ2-7; D is perhaps TRBD2 (7 bases). The material sequenced was blood. This receptor was obtained from a man in his sixties in good health. CDR3 nucleotide sequence: TGTGCCACCAGCAGAGAGGGGGGGCTCCCCTACGAGCAGTACTTC. Its protein product is CATSREGGLPYEQYF.